What follows describes a single T cell receptor beta chain. Its specificity is not known. Here immunoSEQ multiplex PCR was the method, and the copy in TCRdb shows in-frame clones only, minus some. The sample holds nearly 25,000 clones, approximately 70% seen once. V shed 1 base and J shed 5 bases, with 12 bases lying between them. The CDR3 covers 15 residues. CDR1 LGHDT and CDR2 YNNKEL come from the germline V gene (reference sequence). This sample was taken from a study of vaccination effects on CD4 cells after COVID-19. Peptide-pool stimulation followed by sequencing identified expanded antigen-specific CD4+ clonotypes in the ViraFEST assay. On day 10 of culture, CD4+ T cells were separated out. Participants received two doses of either the BNT162b2 or mRNA-1273 vaccine.

The input for sequencing was CD4+ T cells from PBMCs cultured with SARS-CoV-2 spike peptides, taken after COVID-19 vaccination. The chain uses TRBV3-1 (or the pseudogene TRBV3-2) and TRBJ2-1, with D unclear. This receptor was taken from a human donor who received a COVID-19 vaccine. CDR3 in amino acids: CASSQGTVPNNEQFF. The CDR3 coding sequence is TGTGCCAGCAGCCAAGGGACCGTCCCGAACAATGAGCAGTTCTTC.